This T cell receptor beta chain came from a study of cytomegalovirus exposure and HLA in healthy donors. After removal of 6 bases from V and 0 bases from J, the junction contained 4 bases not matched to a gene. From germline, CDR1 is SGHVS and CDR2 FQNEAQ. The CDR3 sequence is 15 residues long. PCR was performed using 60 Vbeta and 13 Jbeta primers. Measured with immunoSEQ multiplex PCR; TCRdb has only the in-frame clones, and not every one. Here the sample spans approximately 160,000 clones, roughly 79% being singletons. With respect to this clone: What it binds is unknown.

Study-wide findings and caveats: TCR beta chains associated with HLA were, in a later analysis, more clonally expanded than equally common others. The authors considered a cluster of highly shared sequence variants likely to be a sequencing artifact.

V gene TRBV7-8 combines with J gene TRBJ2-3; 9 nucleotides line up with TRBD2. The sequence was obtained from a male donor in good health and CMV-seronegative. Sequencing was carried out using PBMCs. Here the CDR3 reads CASSFSGGSTDTQYF. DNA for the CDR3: TGTGCCAGCAGTTTTAGCGGGGGAAGCACAGATACGCAGTATTTT. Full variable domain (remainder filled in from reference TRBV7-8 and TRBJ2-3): GAGVSQSPRYKVAKRGQDVALRCDPISGHVSLFWYQQALGQGPEFLTYFQNEAQLDKSGLPSDRFFAERPEGSVSTLKIQRTQQEDSAVYLCASSFSGGSTDTQYFGPGTRLTVL.